This T cell receptor beta chain was captured by sequencing in a study of identical twins' blood T cells (dated by TCRdb to the early 2010s). A note on the overall study: Roughly 50 million Illumina reads were obtained across around twelve libraries, of which six were alpha-chain libraries and six were beta-chain libraries. The study compared TCR alpha and beta chain repertoires of three pairs of monozygous twins using next-generation sequencing to assess genetic influence on repertoire formation.

Concerning this clonotype: Its antigen target is currently unknown. Qualities for individual bases were not recorded, and no much larger clone is one base off.

Summary of the overall study and its limitations: Among the most abundant TCRbeta clonotypes, every donor shared more CDR3 sequences with her own twin than with unrelated donors. How many CDR3 clonotypes two donors shared depended mainly on the product of their cloneset sizes, and the twins did not clearly stray from this trend. V gene usage, even among non-selected out-of-frame TCRbeta clonotypes, was reported to be markedly more similar within twin pairs than between unrelated donors. Environmental influences could not be excluded as an explanation for twin similarity, since twins were reared together. The study stated that the proposed role of the TCRalpha J segment in MHC recognition during thymic selection needs to be validated by independent studies.

Library method: 5' RACE. Reads for this sample came from an Illumina Genome Analyzer IIx. The RNA-based TCR cDNA libraries were made using a previously described protocol that was modified in several ways. To prevent cross-contamination, sample-specific barcodes were introduced on both ends of each TCR cDNA library during cDNA synthesis and amplification. The study's own analysis went as follows. Between about 85,000 and nearly 550,000 clonotypes were identified per individual, with about 2 to 3.6 million CDR3-containing reads per library. After reads with improper barcode index combinations were thrown out, a cloneset for each library was built using the MiTCR software. MiTCR filtered or rescued low-quality reads and corrected PCR and sequencing errors when assembling CDR3 clonotypes. Artificial out-of-frame clonotypes were mapped to in-frame sequences, with one indel allowed in the CDR3, and then removed. To measure how similar V and J gene usage was between donors, Jensen-Shannon divergence was divided by mean entropy. Using fastp at Q25 and MiXCR, TCRdb reprocessed the public reads and kept productive beta chains. CDR3 protein duplicates are merged, each entry listing the most common genes and DNA. These V and J calls originate from TCRdb's pipeline instead of the authors' own analysis. The sample data list 350,000 to 400,000 distinct CDR3 sequences, and 25% to 35% of these were observed just once. The ten most abundant clones make up 6.1% of the sample.

As encoded in the germline V gene, CDR1 is MNHEY while CDR2 is SVGAGI. From the cysteine up to the phenylalanine, the CDR3 has a length of 16 residues. This entry keeps only the CDR3 DNA: 48 bases, framed from base 1. V has 8 bases trimmed and J has 1 base trimmed; junction bases matching no gene number 10. Donors were six healthy women forming three monozygous twin pairs. All three twin pairs had been reared together and were thought likely to have met the same infectious agents and vaccines. TCR cDNA libraries were prepared from RNA that was isolated from peripheral blood mononuclear cells. Specimen: PBMCs. The receptor was isolated from a woman aged 18 to 55 in good health. The chain was built from TRBV6-5 and TRBJ1-1, and 10 bases in between align with TRBD1. The bases read TGTGCCAGCGGTTTGCGGACAGGGGGAGGGAACACTGAAGCTTTCTTT. The translation is CASGLRTGGGNTEAFF.